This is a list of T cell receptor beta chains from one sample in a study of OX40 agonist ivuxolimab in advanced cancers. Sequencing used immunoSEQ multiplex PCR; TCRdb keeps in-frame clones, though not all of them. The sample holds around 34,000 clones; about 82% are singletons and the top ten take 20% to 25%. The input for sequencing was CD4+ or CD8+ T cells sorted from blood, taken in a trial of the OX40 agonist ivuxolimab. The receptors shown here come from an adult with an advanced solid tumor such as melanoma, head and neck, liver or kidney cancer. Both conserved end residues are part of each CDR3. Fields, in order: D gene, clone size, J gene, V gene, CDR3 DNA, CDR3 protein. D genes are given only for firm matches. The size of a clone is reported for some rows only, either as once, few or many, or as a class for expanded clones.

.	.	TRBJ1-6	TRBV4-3	TGCGCCAGCAGCTCAGGGGACCTTAATTCACCCCTCCACTTT	CASSSGDLNSPLHF
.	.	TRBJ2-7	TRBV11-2	TGTGCCAGCAGCTTAGGTCTAGCGACCTCCTACGAGCAGTACTTC	CASSLGLATSYEQYF
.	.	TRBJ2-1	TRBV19	TGTGCCAGTAGTATCCATAGCTCCTACAATGAGCAGTTCTTC	CASSIHSSYNEQFF
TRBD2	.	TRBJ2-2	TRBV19	TGTGCCAGTGAGGGACTAGCTTCGAACACCGGGGAGCTGTTTTTT	CASEGLASNTGELFF
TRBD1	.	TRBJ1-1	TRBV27	TGTGCCAGCAGTTTAAACCCGACAGGGGGCAATGAAGCTTTCTTT	CASSLNPTGGNEAFF
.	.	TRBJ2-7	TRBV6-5	TGTGCCAGCAGTTTGGTTGCAAACTACGAGCAGTACTTC	CASSLVANYEQYF
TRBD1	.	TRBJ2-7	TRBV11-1	TGTGCCAGCAGCCTAAGACAGGGACACGAGCAGTACTTC	CASSLRQGHEQYF
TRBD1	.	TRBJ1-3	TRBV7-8	TGTGCCAGCAGCTTAATAGATACAGGGGGCTCTCTCTCTGGAAACACCATATATTTT	CASSLIDTGGSLSGNTIYF
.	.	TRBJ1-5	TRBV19	TGTGCCACCGCCGGCAGGACAGTCAATCAGCCCCAGCATTTT	CATAGRTVNQPQHF
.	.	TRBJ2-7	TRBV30	TGTGCCTGGAGTTCCGGGGGAAAGAATAAGTACGAGCAGTACTTC	CAWSSGGKNKYEQYF
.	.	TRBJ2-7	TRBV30	TGTGCCTGGAGTGGGGAGGAAAGTTGGGATTCCTACGAGCAGTACTTC	CAWSGEESWDSYEQYF
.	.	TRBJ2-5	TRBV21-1	TGTGCCAGCAGCAAAGGGGTAGGGACTGACCAAGAGACCCAGTACTTC	CASSKGVGTDQETQYF
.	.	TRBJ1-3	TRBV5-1	TGCGCCAGCAGCTTGTCTGACGACGGAAACACCATATATTTT	CASSLSDDGNTIYF
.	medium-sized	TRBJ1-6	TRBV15	TGTGCCACCAGCAGAGATCAGACGAATTCACCCCTCCACTTT	CATSRDQTNSPLHF
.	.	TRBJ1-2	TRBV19	TGTGCCAGTTCCGATTCGGCAGGTACCTTTTTC	CASSDSAGTFF
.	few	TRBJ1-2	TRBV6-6	TGTGCCAGCAGCCCCCTGGGAGGGGCGGGTGGCTACACCTTC	CASSPLGGAGGYTF
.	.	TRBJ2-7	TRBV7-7	TGTGCTAGCAGCTTAGGGGAAGCGGAGTGGCAGTACTTC	CASSLGEAEWQYF
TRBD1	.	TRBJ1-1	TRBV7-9	TGTGCCAGCAGCTTAGGGCAGGGGGACACTGAAGCTTTCTTT	CASSLGQGDTEAFF
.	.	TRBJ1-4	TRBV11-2	TGTGCCAGCAGCACGCATGGAGGGGTGGATGAAAAACTGTTTTTT	CASSTHGGVDEKLFF
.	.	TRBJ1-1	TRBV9	TGTGCCAGCAGCGTAGGAGGGGGATCGAACACTGAAGCTTTCTTT	CASSVGGGSNTEAFF
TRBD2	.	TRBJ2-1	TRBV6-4	TGTGCCAGCAGTGAAGATAGCGGGAGAGGTGATGAGCAGTTCTTC	CASSEDSGRGDEQFF
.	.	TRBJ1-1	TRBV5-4	TGTGCCAGCACCCGGGACGGGAACACTGAAGCTTTCTTT	CASTRDGNTEAFF
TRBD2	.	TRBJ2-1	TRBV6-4	TGTGCCAGCAGTGAGGGACTAGCGGGATCCTACAATGAGCAGTTCTTC	CASSEGLAGSYNEQFF
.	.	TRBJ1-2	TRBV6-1	TGTGCCAGCAGTGAAATGGGTGGAGCTAACTATGGCTACACCTTC	CASSEMGGANYGYTF
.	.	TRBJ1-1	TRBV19	TGTGCCAGTGGGGAAACGGCGAACACTGAAGCTTTCTTT	CASGETANTEAFF
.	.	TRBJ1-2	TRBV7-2	TGTGCCAGCAGCTTAGTGCGCAGGATGGACGGCTACACCTTC	CASSLVRRMDGYTF
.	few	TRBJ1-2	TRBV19	TGTGCCAGTAAGGAAGGAGGCTACACCTTC	CASKEGGYTF
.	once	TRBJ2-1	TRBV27	TGTGCCAGCAGGACGGTGAGCCCCTACAATGAGCAGTTCTTC	CASRTVSPYNEQFF
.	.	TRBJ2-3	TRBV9	TGTGCCAGCAGCTCCCGAATGAGCGATTCGGATACGCAGTATTTT	CASSSRMSDSDTQYF
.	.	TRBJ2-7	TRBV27	TGTGCCAGCAGTTTATCGGTCCTCAACGAGCAGTACTTC	CASSLSVLNEQYF
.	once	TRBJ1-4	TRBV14	TGTGCCAGCAGCCCCCCCCCACGGGCAACTAATGAAAAACTGTTTTTT	CASSPPPRATNEKLFF